This TCR beta chain was captured in a study of blood T cell repertoires in COVID-19. Study-level background: Spain, Italy and the United States supplied samples that represented acute and convalescent COVID-19. Sources were T cells, B-cell-depleted T cells, or PBMCs; the material itself was cDNA or gDNA.

In the original analysis: Researchers report that nucleated cell counts were estimated from reference gene primer amplification. Libraries were prepared by immunoSEQ multiplex PCR; TCRdb keeps only in-frame clonotypes and omits some of them. From that table come the V and J calls and clone size; the DNA was used to work out D and trimming. The sample shows over 120,000 clones, about nine tenths of them seen only once. This clone was detected only once. With 4 bases clipped from V and 3 bases from J, the junction kept 3 bases outside the gene matches. The CDR3 length is 14 residues. Germline lookup yields CDR1 SQVTM and CDR2 ANQGSEA. Cohort 3 recovered donors had two negative PCRs, clearance, or symptom resolution.

This chain connects TRBV29-1 to TRBJ2-2; 9 positions match TRBD1. The TCR sequence derives from a man aged 50 to 59 who had recovered from COVID-19. Sequencing used PBMCs or T cells enriched from blood (not recorded which). The CDR3, as DNA: TGCAGCGTTGGACAGGGGGGATACACCGGGGAGCTGTTTTTT. The encoded protein is CSVGQGGYTGELFF.